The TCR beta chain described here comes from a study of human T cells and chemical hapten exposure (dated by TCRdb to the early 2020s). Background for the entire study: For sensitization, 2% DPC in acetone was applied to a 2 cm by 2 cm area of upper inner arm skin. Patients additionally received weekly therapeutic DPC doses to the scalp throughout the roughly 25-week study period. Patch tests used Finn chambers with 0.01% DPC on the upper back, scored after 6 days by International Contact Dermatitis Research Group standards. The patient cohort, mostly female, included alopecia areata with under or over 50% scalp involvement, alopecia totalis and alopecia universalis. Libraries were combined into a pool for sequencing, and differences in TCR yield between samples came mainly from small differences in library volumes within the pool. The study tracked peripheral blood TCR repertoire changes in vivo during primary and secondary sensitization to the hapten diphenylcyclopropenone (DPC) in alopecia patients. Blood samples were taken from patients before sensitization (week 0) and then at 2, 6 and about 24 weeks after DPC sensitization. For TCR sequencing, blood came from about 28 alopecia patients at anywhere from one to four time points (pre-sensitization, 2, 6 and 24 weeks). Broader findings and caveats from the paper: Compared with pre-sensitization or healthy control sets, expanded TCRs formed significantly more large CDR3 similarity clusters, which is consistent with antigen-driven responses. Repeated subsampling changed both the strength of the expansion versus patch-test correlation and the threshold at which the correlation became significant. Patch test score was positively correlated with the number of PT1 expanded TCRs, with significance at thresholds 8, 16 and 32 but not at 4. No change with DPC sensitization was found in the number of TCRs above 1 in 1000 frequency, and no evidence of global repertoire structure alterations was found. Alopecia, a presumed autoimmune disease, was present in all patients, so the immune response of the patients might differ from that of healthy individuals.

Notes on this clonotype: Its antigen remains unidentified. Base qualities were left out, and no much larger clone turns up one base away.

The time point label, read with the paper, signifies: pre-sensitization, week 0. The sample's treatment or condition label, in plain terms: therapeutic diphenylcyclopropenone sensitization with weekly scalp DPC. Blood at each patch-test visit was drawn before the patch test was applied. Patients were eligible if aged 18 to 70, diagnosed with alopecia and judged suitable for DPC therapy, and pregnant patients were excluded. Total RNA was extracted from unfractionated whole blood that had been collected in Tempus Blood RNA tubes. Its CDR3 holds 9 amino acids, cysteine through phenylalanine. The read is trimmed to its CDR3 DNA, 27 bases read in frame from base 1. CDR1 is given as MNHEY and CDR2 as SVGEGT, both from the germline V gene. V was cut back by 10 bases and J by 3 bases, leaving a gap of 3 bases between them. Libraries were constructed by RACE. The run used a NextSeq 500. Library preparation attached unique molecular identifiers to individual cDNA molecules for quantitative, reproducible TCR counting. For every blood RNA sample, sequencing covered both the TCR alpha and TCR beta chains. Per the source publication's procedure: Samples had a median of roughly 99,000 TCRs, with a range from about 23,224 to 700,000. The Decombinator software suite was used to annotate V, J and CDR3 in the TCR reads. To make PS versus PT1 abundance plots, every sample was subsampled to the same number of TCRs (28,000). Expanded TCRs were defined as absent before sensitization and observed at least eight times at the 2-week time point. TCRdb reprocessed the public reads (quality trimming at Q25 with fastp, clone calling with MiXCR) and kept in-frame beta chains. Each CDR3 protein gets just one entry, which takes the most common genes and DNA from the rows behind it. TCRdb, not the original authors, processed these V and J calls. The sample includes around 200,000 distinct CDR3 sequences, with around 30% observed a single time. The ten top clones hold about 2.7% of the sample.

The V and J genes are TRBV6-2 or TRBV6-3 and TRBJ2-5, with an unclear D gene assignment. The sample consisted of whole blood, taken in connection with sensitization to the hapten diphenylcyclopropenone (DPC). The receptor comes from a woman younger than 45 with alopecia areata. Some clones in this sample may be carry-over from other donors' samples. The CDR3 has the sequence CATEETQYF. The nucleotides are TGTGCCACCGAAGAGACCCAGTACTTC.